The rows below give T cell receptor beta chains drawn from one sample of a study of blood T cell repertoires in COVID-19. Profiling relied on immunoSEQ multiplex PCR, and the TCRdb table lists in-frame clones only, not all of them. Found here are fewer than 600,000 clones, approximately 92% of them singletons; the top ten hold around 0.9%. The sample taken for sequencing was peripheral blood. The source is a man between 18 and 35 years old with COVID-19, enrolled during active disease. Each CDR3 is given with its conserved first and last residue. Fields, in order: CDR3 length, J gene, V gene, D gene, clone size, CDR3 DNA, CDR3 protein. A D gene is named only where the DNA matches it firmly. Clone size appears in some rows only: once, few, many, or a class for an expanded clone.

cdr3_length: 16
j_call: TRBJ2-1
v_call: TRBV6-5
d_call: TRBD2
clone_size: NA
cdr3_nt: TGTGCCAGCAGTTACTTGGCAGGGACTAGCCTTGGGGAGCAGTTCTTC
cdr3_aa: CASSYLAGTSLGEQFF

cdr3_length: 15
j_call: TRBJ1-6
v_call: TRBV28
d_call: TRBD1
clone_size: NA
cdr3_nt: TGTGCCAGCAGTTTACCGGGACAGAGAAATTCACCCCTCCACTTT
cdr3_aa: CASSLPGQRNSPLHF

cdr3_length: 15
j_call: TRBJ1-2
v_call: TRBV27
d_call: TRBD1
clone_size: NA
cdr3_nt: TGTGCCAGCAGTTTAAGGGGACAGGGAAGGTATGGCTACACCTTC
cdr3_aa: CASSLRGQGRYGYTF

cdr3_length: 16
j_call: TRBJ1-1
v_call: TRBV27
d_call: NA
clone_size: NA
cdr3_nt: TGTGCCAGCAGTTTGTTAAGGGGTTCTGGAGGGACTGAAGCTTTCTTT
cdr3_aa: CASSLLRGSGGTEAFF

cdr3_length: 18
j_call: TRBJ2-7
v_call: TRBV19
d_call: TRBD2
clone_size: NA
cdr3_nt: TGTGCCAGTAGTAGAATTACTAGCGGGAGAGTTTACCCCCACGAGCAGTACTTC
cdr3_aa: CASSRITSGRVYPHEQYF

cdr3_length: 14
j_call: TRBJ1-6
v_call: TRBV6-5
d_call: TRBD1
clone_size: NA
cdr3_nt: TGTGCCAGTTCTCCGGGACAGCTTAATTCACCCCTCCACTTT
cdr3_aa: CASSPGQLNSPLHF

cdr3_length: 18
j_call: TRBJ1-2
v_call: TRBV18
d_call: TRBD1
clone_size: once
cdr3_nt: TGTGCCAGCTCACCACTGCCGGGACAGGGGAGAACCTCCTATGGCTACACCTTC
cdr3_aa: CASSPLPGQGRTSYGYTF

cdr3_length: 16
j_call: TRBJ1-3
v_call: TRBV7-9
d_call: NA
clone_size: NA
cdr3_nt: TGTGCCAGCAGCTTAGGGTATCAGGCCTCTCGGAACACCATATATTTT
cdr3_aa: CASSLGYQASRNTIYF

cdr3_length: 15
j_call: TRBJ2-1
v_call: TRBV11-2
d_call: TRBD1
clone_size: NA
cdr3_nt: TGTGCCAGCAGCTTAATGACAGGGAATTACAATGAGCAGTTCTTC
cdr3_aa: CASSLMTGNYNEQFF

cdr3_length: 12
j_call: TRBJ1-5
v_call: TRBV7-9
d_call: NA
clone_size: NA
cdr3_nt: TGTGCCAGCAGTACAGGGAATCAGCCCCAGCATTTT
cdr3_aa: CASSTGNQPQHF

cdr3_length: 15
j_call: TRBJ2-7
v_call: TRBV20-1
d_call: NA
clone_size: NA
cdr3_nt: TGCAGTGCTAGTAGTAATCCAAGCCCGGCCTACGAGCAGTACTTC
cdr3_aa: CSASSNPSPAYEQYF

cdr3_length: 17
j_call: TRBJ2-5
v_call: TRBV18
d_call: NA
clone_size: NA
cdr3_nt: TGTGCCAGCTCACGCACGGCTTACAGGGGGAGGGAAGAGACCCAGTACTTC
cdr3_aa: CASSRTAYRGREETQYF

cdr3_length: 14
j_call: TRBJ1-1
v_call: TRBV1
d_call: NA
clone_size: NA
cdr3_nt: TGCACCAGCAGCCAAGAGGGCAGGGGCACTGAAGCTTTCTTT
cdr3_aa: CTSSQEGRGTEAFF

cdr3_length: 13
j_call: TRBJ1-1
v_call: TRBV5-6
d_call: TRBD1
clone_size: NA
cdr3_nt: TGTGCCAGCAGCCAGGGGGCTTTCACTGAAGCTTTCTTT
cdr3_aa: CASSQGAFTEAFF

cdr3_length: 13
j_call: TRBJ1-2
v_call: TRBV12-3/TRBV12-4
d_call: TRBD1
clone_size: NA
cdr3_nt: TGTGCCAGCACACGGGACAGGGGTTATGGCTACACCTTC
cdr3_aa: CASTRDRGYGYTF

cdr3_length: 13
j_call: TRBJ2-7
v_call: TRBV9
d_call: NA
clone_size: once
cdr3_nt: TGTGCCAGCAGCGTTTCGTCTGTCAGCGAGCAGTACTTC
cdr3_aa: CASSVSSVSEQYF

cdr3_length: 15
j_call: TRBJ2-5
v_call: TRBV27
d_call: NA
clone_size: NA
cdr3_nt: TGTGCCAGCAGTTTAGGCCGGACATTCCAAGAGACCCAGTACTTC
cdr3_aa: CASSLGRTFQETQYF

cdr3_length: 16
j_call: TRBJ1-3
v_call: TRBV6-1
d_call: NA
clone_size: NA
cdr3_nt: TGTGCCAGCAGTGAAGCGCTGGGCTACTCTGGAAACACCATATATTTT
cdr3_aa: CASSEALGYSGNTIYF

cdr3_length: 17
j_call: TRBJ2-3
v_call: TRBV7-2
d_call: TRBD2
clone_size: NA
cdr3_nt: TGTGCCAGCAGCTCAAGCTTACTAGCGGCGCGCACAGATACGCAGTATTTT
cdr3_aa: CASSSSLLAARTDTQYF

cdr3_length: 15
j_call: TRBJ1-1
v_call: TRBV5-6
d_call: NA
clone_size: many
cdr3_nt: TGTGCCAGCAGCTCGGTCACAGGGACGGACACTGAAGCTTTCTTT
cdr3_aa: CASSSVTGTDTEAFF

cdr3_length: 16
j_call: TRBJ2-1
v_call: TRBV4-1
d_call: TRBD2
clone_size: NA
cdr3_nt: TGCGCCAGCAGCCACTCCAGACTAGCGGAGTACAATGAGCAGTTCTTC
cdr3_aa: CASSHSRLAEYNEQFF

cdr3_length: 14
j_call: TRBJ2-7
v_call: TRBV6-5
d_call: TRBD1
clone_size: NA
cdr3_nt: TGTGCCAGCAGTTACGGGACAGGGGCCTACGAGCAGTACTTC
cdr3_aa: CASSYGTGAYEQYF

cdr3_length: 14
j_call: TRBJ1-2
v_call: TRBV2
d_call: NA
clone_size: NA
cdr3_nt: TGTGCCAGCAGTGATACAGGTCGTGGGTATGGCTACACCTTC
cdr3_aa: CASSDTGRGYGYTF

cdr3_length: 15
j_call: TRBJ1-5
v_call: TRBV19
d_call: TRBD1
clone_size: NA
cdr3_nt: TGTGCCAGTAGGGGAAACCAGGGGGCCGGGCAGCCCCAGCATTTT
cdr3_aa: CASRGNQGAGQPQHF

cdr3_length: 14
j_call: TRBJ2-1
v_call: TRBV6-4
d_call: NA
clone_size: NA
cdr3_nt: TGTGCCAGCAGGGAAACTAGATTAGGCAATGAGCAGTTCTTC
cdr3_aa: CASRETRLGNEQFF

cdr3_length: 15
j_call: TRBJ2-5
v_call: TRBV11-2
d_call: NA
clone_size: NA
cdr3_nt: TGTGCCAGCAGTCAAATCGGTCTGGTCACAGAGACCCAGTACTTC
cdr3_aa: CASSQIGLVTETQYF

cdr3_length: 13
j_call: TRBJ2-7
v_call: TRBV6-5
d_call: TRBD1
clone_size: NA
cdr3_nt: TGTGCCAGCAGTTACTGGGACAGCAGCGAGCAGTACTTC
cdr3_aa: CASSYWDSSEQYF

cdr3_length: 14
j_call: TRBJ2-5
v_call: TRBV5-1
d_call: NA
clone_size: NA
cdr3_nt: TGCGCCAGCAGCTTGGAAGCTACCCAAGAGACCCAGTACTTC
cdr3_aa: CASSLEATQETQYF

cdr3_length: 13
j_call: TRBJ2-5
v_call: TRBV7-2
d_call: TRBD1
clone_size: once
cdr3_nt: TGTGCCAGCAGCCTTAACAGGGGGGAGACCCAGTACTTC
cdr3_aa: CASSLNRGETQYF

cdr3_length: 15
j_call: TRBJ2-7
v_call: TRBV5-1
d_call: TRBD2
clone_size: NA
cdr3_nt: TGCGCCAGCAGCCAAACGGGGAGCGGGAGTGGGGAGCAGTACTTC
cdr3_aa: CASSQTGSGSGEQYF

cdr3_length: 14
j_call: TRBJ1-1
v_call: TRBV3-1/TRBV3-2
d_call: NA
clone_size: NA
cdr3_nt: TGTGCCAGCAGCCAAGGACAGACGAACACTGAAGCTTTCTTT
cdr3_aa: CASSQGQTNTEAFF

cdr3_length: 18
j_call: TRBJ2-3
v_call: TRBV10-1
d_call: TRBD2
clone_size: NA
cdr3_nt: TGCGCCAGCAGTGAGTCCGTCGGACTAGCGGGATCCACAGATACGCAGTATTTT
cdr3_aa: CASSESVGLAGSTDTQYF

cdr3_length: 14
j_call: TRBJ2-1
v_call: TRBV11-3
d_call: NA
clone_size: NA
cdr3_nt: TGTGCCAGCAGCCCAGCCCCCGGGACTGGGGAGCAGTTCTTC
cdr3_aa: CASSPAPGTGEQFF

cdr3_length: 15
j_call: TRBJ2-5
v_call: TRBV4-2
d_call: TRBD2
clone_size: NA
cdr3_nt: TGTGCCAGCAGCCCCTCCACTAGCGGGGCAGAGGGCCAGTACTTC
cdr3_aa: CASSPSTSGAEGQYF

cdr3_length: 13
j_call: TRBJ1-2
v_call: TRBV27
d_call: NA
clone_size: once
cdr3_nt: TGTGCCAGCAGTCCCGACAGGCGGTATGGCTACACCTTC
cdr3_aa: CASSPDRRYGYTF

cdr3_length: 16
j_call: TRBJ2-1
v_call: TRBV4-1
d_call: NA
clone_size: NA
cdr3_nt: TGCGCCAGCAGCCAAGATGAGATCCGCTCCTACAATGAGCAGTTCTTC
cdr3_aa: CASSQDEIRSYNEQFF

cdr3_length: 13
j_call: TRBJ1-1
v_call: TRBV29-1
d_call: TRBD1
clone_size: NA
cdr3_nt: TGCAGCGTTGGGGACAGAGCGAACACTGAAGCTTTCTTT
cdr3_aa: CSVGDRANTEAFF

cdr3_length: 15
j_call: TRBJ2-1
v_call: TRBV7-9
d_call: NA
clone_size: NA
cdr3_nt: TGTGCCAGCACCCCAGGGGAGAAGGTATACAATGAGCAGTTCTTC
cdr3_aa: CASTPGEKVYNEQFF

cdr3_length: 14
j_call: TRBJ2-7
v_call: TRBV25-1
d_call: NA
clone_size: NA
cdr3_nt: TGTGCCAGCAGTGCCGAGGGCCAGAGGCGCGAGCAGTACTTC
cdr3_aa: CASSAEGQRREQYF

cdr3_length: 14
j_call: TRBJ2-7
v_call: TRBV4-2
d_call: NA
clone_size: NA
cdr3_nt: TGTGCCAGCAGCCAAGACAGACTCATCTACGAGCAGTACTTC
cdr3_aa: CASSQDRLIYEQYF

cdr3_length: 16
j_call: TRBJ2-7
v_call: TRBV11-2
d_call: TRBD2
clone_size: few
cdr3_nt: TGTGCCAGCAGCTTAGCGGCTGTGGCGGGAGTCTACGAGCAGTACTTC
cdr3_aa: CASSLAAVAGVYEQYF

cdr3_length: 15
j_call: TRBJ2-1
v_call: TRBV6-1
d_call: TRBD1
clone_size: few
cdr3_nt: TGTGCCAGCAGTCAGGGACAGGGCACCTACAATGAGCAGTTCTTC
cdr3_aa: CASSQGQGTYNEQFF

cdr3_length: 13
j_call: TRBJ1-1
v_call: TRBV10-2
d_call: NA
clone_size: NA
cdr3_nt: TGCGCCAGCAGTGGGCTAGGAGGGTCTGAAGCTTTCTTT
cdr3_aa: CASSGLGGSEAFF

cdr3_length: 16
j_call: TRBJ2-3
v_call: TRBV7-9
d_call: TRBD2
clone_size: NA
cdr3_nt: TGTGCCAGCAGTCCGACTAGCGGGGGGACCGGGGATACGCAGTATTTT
cdr3_aa: CASSPTSGGTGDTQYF

cdr3_length: 13
j_call: TRBJ1-5
v_call: TRBV7-8
d_call: NA
clone_size: NA
cdr3_nt: TGTGCCAGCAGTCCCTCAGGGAATCAGCCCCAGCATTTT
cdr3_aa: CASSPSGNQPQHF

cdr3_length: 19
j_call: TRBJ2-6
v_call: TRBV2
d_call: NA
clone_size: NA
cdr3_nt: TGTGCCAGCTCTCGACTCTTCCGGGGGGCCCCCTCTGGGGCCAACGTCCTGACTTTC
cdr3_aa: CASSRLFRGAPSGANVLTF

cdr3_length: 16
j_call: TRBJ2-2
v_call: TRBV13
d_call: NA
clone_size: NA
cdr3_nt: TGTGCCAGCAGCTCCGATCTAGCGACGAACACCGGGGAGCTGTTTTTT
cdr3_aa: CASSSDLATNTGELFF

cdr3_length: 11
j_call: TRBJ2-5
v_call: TRBV12-3/TRBV12-4
d_call: NA
clone_size: NA
cdr3_nt: TGTGCCAGCAGTTCTAGGGGGACCCAGTACTTC
cdr3_aa: CASSSRGTQYF

cdr3_length: 14
j_call: TRBJ2-7
v_call: TRBV7-2
d_call: TRBD2
clone_size: NA
cdr3_nt: TGTGCCAGCAGCTTAATCGGGGGGGCCTACGAGCAGTACTTC
cdr3_aa: CASSLIGGAYEQYF